These 2 T cell receptor beta chains came from one sample sequenced in a study of T cells in Graves' hyperthyroidism and ophthalmopathy. RNA transcripts served as the template for amplifying TCR beta CDR3 regions. The HTBI primer set was used in a first-round RT-PCR of the TCR CDR3. A single record per CDR3 protein comes from TCRdb applying MiXCR to the multiplex PCR reads. Of 600,000 to 900,000 distinct CDR3 sequences in the sample, approximately 16% were seen once. The sequenced sample consisted of blood. The receptors stem from a man aged 18-30 years with Graves' hyperthyroidism.

This clonotype has ten or more counts. The DNA of the CDR3 is TGTGCCAGCAGTCCCAGCAGGACCGGGGAGCTGTTTTTT. Translating it yields CASSPSRTGELFF. The chain has TRBV28 and TRBJ2-2; no reliable D call. Trimming pared 5 bases from V and 5 bases from J, leaving 9 bases between. Germline V gene lookup returns CDR1 MDHEN and CDR2 SYDVKM. This CDR3 has 13 residues.

The chain uses TRBV24-1 and TRBJ2-3; D ambiguous. The CDR3 spans 11 residues. Per germline, CDR1 KGHDR and CDR2 SFDVKD. Trimming took 4 bases from V and 4 from J, leaving 2 bases between them. In DNA, the CDR3 is TGTGCCACCAGTGAGTCAGATACGCAGTATTTT. Translated, it gives CATSESDTQYF.